One and the same sample provided the 27 T cell receptor beta chains below, sequenced in a study of OX40 agonist ivuxolimab in advanced cancers. Clones were read by immunoSEQ multiplex PCR, and TCRdb kept only the in-frame ones, dropping some. This sample has tens of thousands of clones; roughly 89% occur once, and the top ten carry approximately 0.35%. Sample: CD4+ or CD8+ T cells sorted from blood, taken in a trial of the OX40 agonist ivuxolimab. The receptors here all came from an adult with an advanced solid tumor such as melanoma, head and neck, liver or kidney cancer.

The rearrangement uses TRBV4-1 and TRBJ2-5; D could derive from TRBD1 or TRBD2 (6 bases each). This CDR3 region has 15 residues. CDR1 and CDR2 (germline): MGHRA, YSYEKL. The germline V and J ends were trimmed by 1 base and 5 bases, with 14 bases remaining between them. CDR3 in amino acids: CASSQGPGDMETQYF. The DNA for the CDR3 is TGCGCCAGCAGCCAAGGGCCGGGGGACATGGAGACCCAGTACTTC.

The chain carries TRBV7-9 and TRBJ1-5; D is unresolved. Germline assignment: CDR1 SEHNR and CDR2 FQNEAQ (reference sequence). This CDR3 is built from 13 residues. Trimming took off 1 base at V and 4 bases at J, with 5 bases between the two ends. CDR3 amino acids: CASSLDSNQPQHF. As DNA, the CDR3 is TGTGCCAGCAGCTTAGACTCGAATCAGCCCCAGCATTTT. Full variable domain (remainder filled in from reference TRBV7-9 and TRBJ1-5): DTGVSQNPRHKITKRGQNVTFRCDPISEHNRLYWYRQTLGQGPEFLTYFQNEAQLEKSRLLSDRFSAERPKGSFSTLEIQRTEQGDSAMYLCASSLDSNQPQHFGDGTRLSIL.

The rearrangement uses TRBV7-9 and TRBJ2-7; 8 nucleotides align to TRBD1. Germline-derived CDR1 and CDR2 are SEHNR and FQNEAQ (reference sequence). CDR3 length equals 16 residues. After removal of 1 base from V and 7 bases from J, the junction contained 12 bases not matched to a gene. The CDR3 nucleotides are TGTGCCAGCAGCTTAGACGGCAGGGGGCCGAGGGATGAGCAGTACTTC. This translates into CASSLDGRGPRDEQYF.

V gene TRBV5-1 combines with J gene TRBJ1-4; tentative D call: TRBD1 (6 bases). The germline V gene encodes CDR1 SGHRS and CDR2 YFSETQ. V shed 4 bases and J shed 8 bases, with 15 bases lying between them. This CDR3 is built from 14 residues. The CDR3 DNA reads as TGCGCCAGCAGCCTGGACAGCGTACAGGAAAAACTGTTTTTT. Protein: CASSLDSVQEKLFF.

This clone was found a few times. The V and J genes are TRBV5-6 and TRBJ2-7; 10 bases align to TRBD1. This CDR3 region has 17 residues. CDR1 and CDR2 (germline): SGHDT, YYEEEE. The J segment lost 1 base and the V segment lost 1 base, leaving 8 bases of the junction unmatched. CDR3 nucleotides: TGTGCCAGCAGCTTGACAAAAAGGGACAGGGGATCCTACGAGCAGTACTTC. Translation gives CASSLTKRDRGSYEQYF.

This clone was seen once. The CDR3 DNA sequence: TGTGCCAGCAGCGCTGTACCAGGGTTAACTAATGAAAAACTGTTTTTT. Protein: CASSAVPGLTNEKLFF. This chain joins TRBV5-5 and TRBJ1-4, with D possibly matching TRBD1 (5 bases). V was pared by 4 bases and J by 1 base, with 14 bases between. The germline V gene has CDR1 SGHKS and CDR2 YYEKEE (reference sequence). The CDR3 extends over 16 amino acids.

The chain couples TRBV4-3 to TRBJ2-5; TRBD2 matches at 9 bases. From germline, CDR1 is LGHNA and CDR2 YSLEER. This CDR3 comprises 13 residues. J gave up 7 bases and V 1 base, and 1 base lay outside the gene matches. In DNA form, the CDR3 reads TGCGCCAGCAGCCAAGCGCGGGAGGGGACCCAGTACTTC. This sequence encodes CASSQAREGTQYF.

J is TRBJ2-2 and V is TRBV19; D is perhaps TRBD1 (6 bases). CDR3 size: 13 residues. Trimming shortened V by 11 bases and J by 4 bases, and 14 bases separated the two germline ends. Germline loops: CDR1 LNHDA, CDR2 SQIVND (reference sequence). CDR3 nucleotide sequence: TGTGCCGGGAGAACAGGGACCACCGGGGAGCTGTTTTTT. This encodes CAGRTGTTGELFF.

This chain links TRBV28 with TRBJ1-1; no firm D call. The germline V gene has CDR1 MDHEN and CDR2 SYDVKM. The CDR3 has 18 residues. V shed 5 bases and J shed 5 bases, with 27 bases lying between them. DNA for the CDR3: TGTGCCAGCAGTCCGAAGTCTGGGTATAAGTCCCTTTCGACTGAAGCTTTCTTT. Translation gives CASSPKSGYKSLSTEAFF.

This chain connects TRBV5-4 to TRBJ2-3; 7 bases match TRBD1. The length of the CDR3 is 14 residues. Germline CDR1 reads SGHNT; CDR2 reads YYREEE (reference sequence). V dropped 10 bases and J dropped 4; count of bases not matched to a gene: 12. CDR3: CAGMVTGLADTQYF. CDR3 sequence (DNA): TGTGCCGGCATGGTGACAGGGCTCGCAGATACGCAGTATTTT. The full variable domain, completed using reference TRBV5-4 and TRBJ2-3, is ETGVTQSPTHLIKTRGQQVTLRCSSQSGHNTVSWYQQALGQGPQFIFQYYREEENGRGNFPPRFSGLQFPNYSSELNVNALELDDSALYLCAGMVTGLADTQYFGPGTRLTVL.

This clone has a single count. The gene calls are TRBV29-1 and TRBJ2-5; D call uncertain. Germline loops: CDR1 SQVTM, CDR2 ANQGSEA. The length of the CDR3 is 10 residues. Deletions cut 7 bases from V and 4 bases from J, with 7 bases between. CDR3: CSGGGETQYF. The DNA for the CDR3 is TGCAGCGGAGGCGGAGAGACCCAGTACTTC. Full variable domain (missing parts from reference TRBV29-1 and TRBJ2-5): SAVISQKPSRDICQRGTSLTIQCQVDSQVTMMFWYRQQPGQSLTLIATANQGSEATYESGFVIDKFPISRPNLTFSTLTVSNMSPEDSSIYLCSGGGETQYFGPGTRLLVL.

The chain combines TRBV15 with TRBJ1-4; perhaps TRBD1 as D (5 bases). Germline assignment: CDR1 LNHNV and CDR2 YYDKDF (reference sequence). Trimming took off 0 bases at V and 4 bases at J, with 9 bases between the two ends. There are 15 residues in the CDR3. CDR3: CATSRDWGGNEKLFF. The CDR3 nucleotides are TGTGCCACCAGCAGAGACTGGGGGGGTAATGAAAAACTGTTTTTT.

This chain uses TRBV4-2 with TRBJ1-2, with D hard to call. Germline V gene lookup returns CDR1 LGHNA and CDR2 YNFKEQ. The CDR3 length is 15 residues. The V end lost 1 base, the J end lost 0 bases, and 9 bases lay between the germline ends. In nucleotides, the CDR3 is TGTGCCAGCAGCCAAGGACTACTCCCTAACTATGGCTACACCTTC. Translation: CASSQGLLPNYGYTF.

The rearrangement links TRBV25-1 to TRBJ2-7; no firm D call. The CDR3 spans 15 residues. Germline V lookup: CDR1 MGHDK, CDR2 SYGVNS. V lost 4 bases, J lost 4 bases, and 17 bases lay in between. This chain's CDR3 is CASSVLTNGLYEQYF. CDR3 DNA sequence: TGTGCCAGCAGTGTCCTCACGAACGGGCTTTACGAGCAGTACTTC.

This clone showed up just a few times. The V call is TRBV19, the J call TRBJ2-1; D possibly uses TRBD1 or TRBD2 (6 bases each). V was shortened by 7 bases and J by 4 bases, with 17 bases between the two germline ends. CDR1 and CDR2 (germline): LNHDA, SQIVND (reference sequence). The CDR3 sequence is 15 residues long. Written as DNA, the CDR3 is TGTGCCAGTAAGGGGGGTCCCGGGGGATACAATGAGCAGTTCTTC. Translating it yields CASKGGPGGYNEQFF.

The chain combines TRBV7-2 with TRBJ2-1; TRBD2 might be the D (6 bases). The CDR3 spans 13 residues. Trimming stripped 4 bases from V and 11 bases from J, with 15 bases between. Germline V gene data show CDR1 as SGHTA and CDR2 as FQGNSA. The DNA for the CDR3 is TGTGCCAGCAGCTCGGGACTTACAATACAGCAGTTCTTC. Its translation is CASSSGLTIQQFF. Full variable domain (missing parts from reference TRBV7-2 and TRBJ2-1): GAGVSQSPSNKVTEKGKDVELRCDPISGHTALYWYRQSLGQGLEFLIYFQGNSAPDKSGLPSDRFSAERTGGSVSTLTIQRTQQEDSAVYLCASSSGLTIQQFFGPGTRLTVL.

J is TRBJ1-3 and V is TRBV5-4; the D gene is possibly TRBD1 (6 bases). With 2 bases removed from V and 0 bases from J, the gap between germline ends came to 12 bases. The V gene's germline CDR1 is SGHNT and CDR2 YYREEE (reference sequence). The CDR3 is made up of 16 amino acids. CDR3 residues: CASSFGGPFSGNTIYF. As DNA, the CDR3 is TGTGCCAGCAGCTTTGGGGGGCCCTTCTCTGGAAACACCATATATTTT. The full variable domain, completed using reference TRBV5-4 and TRBJ1-3, is ETGVTQSPTHLIKTRGQQVTLRCSSQSGHNTVSWYQQALGQGPQFIFQYYREEENGRGNFPPRFSGLQFPNYSSELNVNALELDDSALYLCASSFGGPFSGNTIYFGEGSWLTVV.

The V and J genes are TRBV11-3 and TRBJ2-1; no definite D call. From germline, CDR1 is SGHNT and CDR2 YENEEA. V shed 0 bases and J shed 7 bases, with 13 bases lying between them. The CDR3 runs 15 residues. The DNA for the CDR3 is TGTGCCAGCAGCTTAGATCCCACAAAAAGGAATGAGCAGTTCTTC. This encodes CASSLDPTKRNEQFF. Full variable domain (rest looked up from reference TRBV11-3 and TRBJ2-1): EAGVVQSPRYKIIEKKQPVAFWCNPISGHNTLYWYLQNLGQGPELLIRYENEEAVDDSQLPKDRFSAERLKGVDSTLKIQPAELGDSAVYLCASSLDPTKRNEQFFGPGTRLTVL.

The rearrangement links TRBV5-1 to TRBJ2-1; tentative D call: TRBD2 (6 bases). The CDR3 sequence is 13 residues long. The V gene lost 5 bases and the J gene lost 6 bases, with 12 bases spanning the gap. Germline V gene sequence: CDR1 SGHRS, CDR2 YFSETQ. CDR3 residues: CASSFGTVNEQFF. CDR3 DNA sequence: TGCGCCAGCAGTTTTGGGACTGTCAATGAGCAGTTCTTC. The variable domain in full, with the rest retrieved from reference TRBV5-1 and TRBJ2-1, is KAGVTQTPRYLIKTRGQQVTLSCSPISGHRSVSWYQQTPGQGLQFLFEYFSETQRNKGNFPGRFSGRQFSNSRSEMNVSTLELGDSALYLCASSFGTVNEQFFGPGTRLTVL.

V usage is TRBV7-9 and J usage is TRBJ2-2, with D possibly TRBD1 on 6 matching bases. Germline CDR1 reads SEHNR; CDR2 reads FQNEAQ (reference sequence). The CDR3 runs to 17 residues. Trimming cost V 6 bases and J 4 bases, with 21 bases left between them. CDR3 DNA: TGTGCCAGCAGAATCTCGACAGGCCCAATTAGCACCGGGGAGCTGTTTTTT. Translated, it gives CASRISTGPISTGELFF.

The chain links TRBV6-5 to TRBJ2-7, with TRBD2 identical over 7 bases. The germline gives CDR1 MNHEY, CDR2 SVGAGI. There are 14 residues in the CDR3. The V gene end was trimmed by 6 bases and the J gene end by 2 bases; junction bases not matched to a gene: 7. The CDR3 sequence: CASRARGLPYEQYF. The CDR3 coding sequence is TGTGCCAGCAGAGCGCGGGGGTTACCCTACGAGCAGTACTTC.

The chain carries TRBV19 and TRBJ1-6, with a tentative D call TRBD1 (6 bases). The CDR3 consists of 16 residues. Deletions cut 0 bases from V and 6 bases from J, with 12 bases between. The germline gives CDR1 LNHDA, CDR2 SQIVND (reference sequence). CDR3 sequence: CASSIEAGESNSPLHF. The CDR3 DNA reads as TGTGCCAGTAGTATAGAAGCAGGGGAAAGTAATTCACCCCTCCACTTT.

The rearrangement joins TRBV6-6 to TRBJ2-1; D is unclear. The length of the CDR3 is 14 residues. V shed 0 bases and J shed 5 bases, with 8 bases lying between them. Germline V lookup: CDR1 MNHNY, CDR2 SVGAGI (reference sequence). The CDR3, as DNA: TGTGCCAGCAGTTACTCGATGGGAAACAATGAGCAGTTCTTC. Encoded protein: CASSYSMGNNEQFF.

V usage is TRBV4-2 and J usage is TRBJ1-5, with D possibly being TRBD1 (5 bases). The CDR3 consists of 18 residues. Deletions cut 0 bases from V and 0 bases from J, with 15 bases between. Germline loops: CDR1 LGHNA, CDR2 YNFKEQ. The CDR3 loop reads CASSQDRGGGYSNQPQHF. CDR3 nucleotide sequence: TGTGCCAGCAGCCAAGATCGCGGGGGGGGATATAGCAATCAGCCCCAGCATTTT.

The V gene is TRBV27, the J gene TRBJ2-1; 10 bases map to TRBD2. V shed 6 bases, J shed 0 bases, and the junction held 8 bases outside the gene matches. The CDR3 covers 17 residues. Per germline, CDR1 MNHEY and CDR2 SMNVEV (reference sequence). In DNA, the CDR3 is TGTGCCAGCAGCACCCTAGCGGGGGACAGCTCCTACAATGAGCAGTTCTTC. Protein: CASSTLAGDSSYNEQFF.

The chain links TRBV4-3 to TRBJ1-3; D is ambiguous. The V gene's germline CDR1 is LGHNA and CDR2 YSLEER. The CDR3 has 16 amino acids. Trimming removed 0 bases from V and 0 bases from J, with 9 bases in between. The CDR3 bases are TGCGCCAGCAGCCAAGATTCTGGGCCCTCTGGAAACACCATATATTTT. Encoded protein: CASSQDSGPSGNTIYF.

The chain links TRBV25-1 to TRBJ1-4, with TRBD1 matching 9 bases. CDR3 size: 17 residues. Germline-derived CDR1 and CDR2 are MGHDK and SYGVNS. Trimming removed 4 bases from V and 5 bases from J; junction bases left unmatched: 11. CDR3 region: CASSGPLRDRVNEKLFF. The CDR3 bases are TGTGCCAGCAGTGGCCCGTTACGGGACAGGGTCAATGAAAAACTGTTTTTT.